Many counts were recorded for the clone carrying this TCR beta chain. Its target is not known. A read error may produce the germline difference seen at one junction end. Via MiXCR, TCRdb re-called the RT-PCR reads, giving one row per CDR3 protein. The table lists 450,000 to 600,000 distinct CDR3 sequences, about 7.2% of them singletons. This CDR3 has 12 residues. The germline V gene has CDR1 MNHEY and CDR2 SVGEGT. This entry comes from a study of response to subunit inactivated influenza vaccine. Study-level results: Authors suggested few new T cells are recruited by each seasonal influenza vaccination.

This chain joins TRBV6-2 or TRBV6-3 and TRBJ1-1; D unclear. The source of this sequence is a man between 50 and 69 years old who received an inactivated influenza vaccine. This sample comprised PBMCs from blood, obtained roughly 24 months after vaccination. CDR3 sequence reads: CASSYSTGYDLF. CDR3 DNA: TGTGCCAGCAGTTACTCGACCGGTTATGATCTCTTT.